This T cell receptor beta chain was identified in a study of prognosis after radiotherapy for stage I lung cancer. Study-wide context: Patients (around 13 men, five or six women) were aged roughly 50 to 85, median about 75 years. SBRT radiotherapy comprised 3 to 5 fractions at a biologically effective dose of at least 100 Gy.

To note about this clonotype: A junction end diverges from the germline sequence, so it may reflect a read error.

Germline V gene lookup returns CDR1 MNHNS and CDR2 SASEGT. The length of the CDR3 is 9 residues. The authors amplified TCR beta CDR3 from genomic DNA using two-round multiplex PCR. TRBV and TRBJ genes each had their own specific primers in first-round PCR. Via MiXCR, TCRdb re-called the multiplex PCR reads, giving one row per CDR3 protein. The sample lists some 15,000 distinct CDR3 sequences; 55% to 65% were seen once. This clonotype was obtained from a donor aged 50 or older with non-small cell lung cancer. This chain uses TRBV6-1 with TRBJ2-7, with no clear D. The material was PBMCs, obtained before or after stereotactic body radiation therapy (not recorded which). The CDR3 DNA sequence: TGTGCCAGCTGGTACGATCAGTACTTC. This codes for CASWYDQYF.